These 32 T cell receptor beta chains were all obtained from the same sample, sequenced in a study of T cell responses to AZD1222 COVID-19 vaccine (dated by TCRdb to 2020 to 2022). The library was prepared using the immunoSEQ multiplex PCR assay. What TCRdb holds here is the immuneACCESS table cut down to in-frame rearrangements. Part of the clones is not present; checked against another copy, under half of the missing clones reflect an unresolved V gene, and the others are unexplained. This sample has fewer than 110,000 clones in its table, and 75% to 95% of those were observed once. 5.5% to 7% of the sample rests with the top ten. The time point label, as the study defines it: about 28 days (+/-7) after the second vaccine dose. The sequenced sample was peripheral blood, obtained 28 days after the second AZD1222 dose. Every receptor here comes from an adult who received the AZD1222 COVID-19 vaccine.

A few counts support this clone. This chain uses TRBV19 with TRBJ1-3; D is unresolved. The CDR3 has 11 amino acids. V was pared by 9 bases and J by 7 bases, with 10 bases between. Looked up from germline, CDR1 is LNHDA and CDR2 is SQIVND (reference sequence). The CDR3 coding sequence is TGTGCCAGCGACCGCAGGAACACCATATATTTT. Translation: CASDRRNTIYF.

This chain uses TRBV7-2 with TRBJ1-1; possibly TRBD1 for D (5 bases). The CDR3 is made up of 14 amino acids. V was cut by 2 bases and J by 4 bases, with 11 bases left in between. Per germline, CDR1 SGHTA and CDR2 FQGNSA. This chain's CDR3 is CASSLSAGLTEAFF. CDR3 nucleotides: TGTGCCAGCAGCTTAAGCGCAGGGCTCACTGAAGCTTTCTTT.

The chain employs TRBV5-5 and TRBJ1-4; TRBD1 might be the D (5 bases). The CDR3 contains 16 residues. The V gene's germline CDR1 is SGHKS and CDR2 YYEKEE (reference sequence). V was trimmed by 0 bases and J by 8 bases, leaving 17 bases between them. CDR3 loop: CASSLAQVLVSEKLFF. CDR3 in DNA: TGTGCCAGCAGCTTGGCACAGGTTCTAGTTAGCGAAAAACTGTTTTTT. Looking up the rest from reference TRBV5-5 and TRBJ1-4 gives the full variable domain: DAGVTQSPTHLIKTRGQQVTLRCSPISGHKSVSWYQQVLGQGPQFIFQYYEKEERGRGNFPDRFSARQFPNYSSELNVNALLLGDSALYLCASSLAQVLVSEKLFFGSGTQLSVL.

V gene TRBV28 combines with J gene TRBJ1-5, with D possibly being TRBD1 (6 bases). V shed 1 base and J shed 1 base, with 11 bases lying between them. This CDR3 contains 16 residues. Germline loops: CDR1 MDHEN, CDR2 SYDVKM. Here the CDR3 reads CASSLSPGASNQPQHF. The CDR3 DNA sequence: TGTGCCAGCAGTTTATCTCCAGGGGCGAGCAATCAGCCCCAGCATTTT. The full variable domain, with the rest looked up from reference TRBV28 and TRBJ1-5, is DVKVTQSSRYLVKRTGEKVFLECVQDMDHENMFWYRQDPGLGLRLIYFSYDVKMKEKGDIPEGYSVSREKKERFSLILESASTNQTSMYLCASSLSPGASNQPQHFGDGTRLSIL.

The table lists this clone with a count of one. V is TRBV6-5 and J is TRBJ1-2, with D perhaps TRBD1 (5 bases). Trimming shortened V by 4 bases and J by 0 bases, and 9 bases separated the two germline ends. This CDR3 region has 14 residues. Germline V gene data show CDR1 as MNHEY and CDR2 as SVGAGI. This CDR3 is CASSFEQANYGYTF. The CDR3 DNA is TGTGCCAGCAGTTTTGAACAGGCTAACTATGGCTACACCTTC.

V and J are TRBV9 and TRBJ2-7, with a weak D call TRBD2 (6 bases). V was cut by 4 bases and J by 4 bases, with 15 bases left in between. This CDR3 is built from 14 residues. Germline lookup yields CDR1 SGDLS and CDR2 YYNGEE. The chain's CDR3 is CASSLRRGIYEQYF. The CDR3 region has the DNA TGTGCCAGCAGCCTAAGACGGGGGATATACGAGCAGTACTTC.

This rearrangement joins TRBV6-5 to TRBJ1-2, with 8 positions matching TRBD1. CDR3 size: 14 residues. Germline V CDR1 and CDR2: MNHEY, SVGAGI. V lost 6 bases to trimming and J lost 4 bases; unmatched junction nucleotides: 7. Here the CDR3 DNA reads TGTGCCAGCAGCTCAGGGGGCGCGGTCTATGGCTACACCTTC. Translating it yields CASSSGGAVYGYTF.

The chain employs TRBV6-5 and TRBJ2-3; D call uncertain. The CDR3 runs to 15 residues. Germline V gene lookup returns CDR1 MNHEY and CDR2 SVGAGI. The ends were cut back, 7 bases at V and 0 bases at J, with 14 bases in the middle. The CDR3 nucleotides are TGTGCCAGCAATTTTGGCGGTAGTAGCACAGATACGCAGTATTTT. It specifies CASNFGGSSTDTQYF.

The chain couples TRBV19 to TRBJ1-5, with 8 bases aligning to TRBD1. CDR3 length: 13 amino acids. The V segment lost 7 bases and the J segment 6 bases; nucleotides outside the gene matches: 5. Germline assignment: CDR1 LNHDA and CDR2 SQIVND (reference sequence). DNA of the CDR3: TGTGCCAGTACCCCGACAGGGGCTCAGCCCCAGCATTTT. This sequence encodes CASTPTGAQPQHF.

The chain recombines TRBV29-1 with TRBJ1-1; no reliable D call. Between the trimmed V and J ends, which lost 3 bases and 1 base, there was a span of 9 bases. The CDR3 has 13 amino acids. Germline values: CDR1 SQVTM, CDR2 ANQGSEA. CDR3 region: CSVDWWANTEAFF. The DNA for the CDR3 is TGCAGCGTTGACTGGTGGGCGAACACTGAAGCTTTCTTT.

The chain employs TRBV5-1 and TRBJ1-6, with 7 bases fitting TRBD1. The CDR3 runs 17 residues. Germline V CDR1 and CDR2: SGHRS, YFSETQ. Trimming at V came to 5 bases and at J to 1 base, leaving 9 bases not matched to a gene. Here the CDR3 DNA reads TGCGCCAGCAGTCTTACAGGGGCACTGTCCTATAATTCACCCCTCCACTTT. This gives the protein CASSLTGALSYNSPLHF.

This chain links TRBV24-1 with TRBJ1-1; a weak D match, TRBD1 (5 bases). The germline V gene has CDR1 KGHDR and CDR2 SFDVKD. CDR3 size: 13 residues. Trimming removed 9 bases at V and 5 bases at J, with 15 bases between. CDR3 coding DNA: TGTGCCACCGGCGGGGGACGTGAGACTGAAGCTTTCTTT. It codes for CATGGGRETEAFF.

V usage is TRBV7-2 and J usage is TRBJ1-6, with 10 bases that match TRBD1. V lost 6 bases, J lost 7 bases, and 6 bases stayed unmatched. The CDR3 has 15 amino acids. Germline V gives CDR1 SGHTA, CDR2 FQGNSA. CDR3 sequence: CASRFGTGANSPLHF. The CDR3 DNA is TGTGCCAGCAGATTTGGGACAGGGGCGAATTCACCCCTCCACTTT.

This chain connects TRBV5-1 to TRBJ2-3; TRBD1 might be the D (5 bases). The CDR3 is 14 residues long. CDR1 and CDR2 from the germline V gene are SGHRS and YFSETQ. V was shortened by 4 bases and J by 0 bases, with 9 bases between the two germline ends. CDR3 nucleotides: TGCGCCAGCAGCCTCCGGACAAGCACAGATACGCAGTATTTT. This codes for CASSLRTSTDTQYF.

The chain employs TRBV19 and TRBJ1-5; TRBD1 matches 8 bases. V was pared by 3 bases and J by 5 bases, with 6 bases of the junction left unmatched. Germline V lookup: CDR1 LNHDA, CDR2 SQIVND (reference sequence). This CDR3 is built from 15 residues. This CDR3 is CASSIRTGRHQPQHF. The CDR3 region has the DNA TGTGCCAGTAGTATCAGGACAGGGCGGCATCAGCCCCAGCATTTT.

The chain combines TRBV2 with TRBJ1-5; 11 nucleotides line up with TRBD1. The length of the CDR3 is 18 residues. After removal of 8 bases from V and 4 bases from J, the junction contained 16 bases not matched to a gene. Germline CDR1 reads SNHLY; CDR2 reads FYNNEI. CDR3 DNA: TGTGCCAGCTCCGAGCAAGGACAGGGGGCGTTCGGTAATCAGCCCCAGCATTTT. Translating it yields CASSEQGQGAFGNQPQHF.

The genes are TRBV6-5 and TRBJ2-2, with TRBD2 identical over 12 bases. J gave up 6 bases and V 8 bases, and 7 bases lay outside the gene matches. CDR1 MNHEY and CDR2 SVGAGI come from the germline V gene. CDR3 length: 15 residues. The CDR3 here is CASYASGRAPGELFF. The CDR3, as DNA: TGTGCCAGCTACGCTAGCGGGAGGGCCCCCGGGGAGCTGTTTTTT.

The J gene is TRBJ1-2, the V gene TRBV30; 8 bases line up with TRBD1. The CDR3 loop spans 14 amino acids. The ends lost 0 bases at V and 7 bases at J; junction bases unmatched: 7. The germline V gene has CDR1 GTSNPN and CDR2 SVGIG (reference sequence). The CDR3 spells CAWSVQAGGSGYTF. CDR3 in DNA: TGTGCCTGGAGTGTACAGGCAGGGGGCAGTGGCTACACCTTC.

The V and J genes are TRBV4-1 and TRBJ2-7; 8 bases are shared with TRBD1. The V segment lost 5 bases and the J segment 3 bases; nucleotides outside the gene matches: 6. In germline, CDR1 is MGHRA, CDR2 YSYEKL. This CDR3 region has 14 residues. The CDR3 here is CASSYGQGSYEQYF. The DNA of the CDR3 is TGCGCCAGCAGCTACGGACAGGGTAGCTACGAGCAGTACTTC.

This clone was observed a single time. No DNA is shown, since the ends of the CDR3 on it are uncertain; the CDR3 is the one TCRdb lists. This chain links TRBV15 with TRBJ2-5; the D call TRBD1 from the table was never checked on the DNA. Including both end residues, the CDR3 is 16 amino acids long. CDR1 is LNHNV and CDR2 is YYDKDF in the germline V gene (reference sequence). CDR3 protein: CATSILDRGLGETQYF.

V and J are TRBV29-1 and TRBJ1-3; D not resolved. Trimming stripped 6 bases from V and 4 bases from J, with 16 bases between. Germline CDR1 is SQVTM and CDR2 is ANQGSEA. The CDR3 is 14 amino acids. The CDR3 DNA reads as TGCAGCGTCAGCTATATGGGAGCCGGAAACACCATATATTTT. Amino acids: CSVSYMGAGNTIYF.

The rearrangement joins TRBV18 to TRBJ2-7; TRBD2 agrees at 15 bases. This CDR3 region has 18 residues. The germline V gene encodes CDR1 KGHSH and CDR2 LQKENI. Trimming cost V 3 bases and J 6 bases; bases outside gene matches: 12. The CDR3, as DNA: TGTGCCAGCTCACCCGGACTAGCGGGAGGGCCTCGGGTCAGCGAGCAGTACTTC. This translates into CASSPGLAGGPRVSEQYF.

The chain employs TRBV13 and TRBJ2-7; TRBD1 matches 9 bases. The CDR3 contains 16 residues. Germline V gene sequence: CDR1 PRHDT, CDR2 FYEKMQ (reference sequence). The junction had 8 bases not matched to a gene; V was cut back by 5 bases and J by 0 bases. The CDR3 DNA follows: TGTGCCAGCAGCATCTCCGGGACAGGGAGCTCCTACGAGCAGTACTTC. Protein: CASSISGTGSSYEQYF. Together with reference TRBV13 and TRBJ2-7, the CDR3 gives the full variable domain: AAGVIQSPRHLIKEKRETATLKCYPIPRHDTVYWYQQGPGQDPQFLISFYEKMQSDKGSIPDRFSAQQFSDYHSELNMSSLELGDSALYFCASSISGTGSSYEQYFGPGTRLTVT.

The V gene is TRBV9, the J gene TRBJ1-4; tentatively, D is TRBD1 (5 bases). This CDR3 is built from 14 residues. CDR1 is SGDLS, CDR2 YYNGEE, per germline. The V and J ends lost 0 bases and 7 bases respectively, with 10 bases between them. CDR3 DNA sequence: TGTGCCAGCAGCGTAGAGGTACAGGCTGAAAAACTGTTTTTT. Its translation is CASSVEVQAEKLFF.

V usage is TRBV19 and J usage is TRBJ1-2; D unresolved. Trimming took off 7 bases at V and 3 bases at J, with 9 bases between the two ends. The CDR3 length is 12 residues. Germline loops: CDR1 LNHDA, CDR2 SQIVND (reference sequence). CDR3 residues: CASTRRDYGYTF. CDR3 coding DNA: TGTGCCAGTACAAGGCGGGACTATGGCTACACCTTC. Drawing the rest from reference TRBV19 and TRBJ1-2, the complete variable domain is DGGITQSPKYLFRKEGQNVTLSCEQNLNHDAMYWYRQDPGQGLRLIYYSQIVNDFQKGDIAEGYSVSREKKESFPLTVTSAQKNPTAFYLCASTRRDYGYTFGSGTRLTVV.

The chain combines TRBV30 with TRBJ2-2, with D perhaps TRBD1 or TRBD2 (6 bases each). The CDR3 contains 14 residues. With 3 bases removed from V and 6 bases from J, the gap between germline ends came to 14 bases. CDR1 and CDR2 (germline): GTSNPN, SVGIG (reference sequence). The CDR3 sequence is CAWSGGIQSGELFF. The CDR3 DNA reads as TGTGCCTGGAGCGGGGGCATCCAGTCCGGGGAGCTGTTTTTT.

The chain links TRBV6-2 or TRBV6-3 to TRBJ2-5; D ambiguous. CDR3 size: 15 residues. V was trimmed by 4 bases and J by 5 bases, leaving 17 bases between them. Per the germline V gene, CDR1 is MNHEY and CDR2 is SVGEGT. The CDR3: CASSSSSYPTETQYF. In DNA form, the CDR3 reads TGTGCCAGCAGTTCTTCCTCCTACCCTACGGAGACCCAGTACTTC.

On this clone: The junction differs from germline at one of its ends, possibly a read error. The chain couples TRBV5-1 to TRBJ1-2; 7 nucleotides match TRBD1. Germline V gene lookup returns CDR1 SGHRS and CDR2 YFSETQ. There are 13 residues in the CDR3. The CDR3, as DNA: TGCGCCAGCAGCTTGAAGGGGGCCTTCGTTTACGCCTTC. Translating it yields CASSLKGAFVYAF.

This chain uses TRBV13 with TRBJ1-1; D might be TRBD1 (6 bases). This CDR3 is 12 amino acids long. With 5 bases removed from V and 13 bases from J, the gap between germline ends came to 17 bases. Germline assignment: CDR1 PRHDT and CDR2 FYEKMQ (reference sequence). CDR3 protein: CASSLDRGEFFF. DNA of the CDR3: TGTGCCAGCAGCCTGGATAGGGGGGAATTTTTCTTT.

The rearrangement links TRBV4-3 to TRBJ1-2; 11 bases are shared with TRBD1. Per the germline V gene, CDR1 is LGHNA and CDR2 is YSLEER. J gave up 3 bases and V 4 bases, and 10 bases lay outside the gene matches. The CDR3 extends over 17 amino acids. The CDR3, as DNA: TGCGCCAGCAGCCCGGGAGCCGGGACAGGGGGGCACTATGGCTACACCTTC. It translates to CASSPGAGTGGHYGYTF.

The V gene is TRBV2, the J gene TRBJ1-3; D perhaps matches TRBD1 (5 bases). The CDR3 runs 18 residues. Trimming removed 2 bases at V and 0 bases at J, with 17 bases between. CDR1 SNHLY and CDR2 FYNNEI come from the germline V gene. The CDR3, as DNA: TGTGCCAGCAGTGAAACAGGTAACGGTCGTCGCTCTGGAAACACCATATATTTT. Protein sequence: CASSETGNGRRSGNTIYF.

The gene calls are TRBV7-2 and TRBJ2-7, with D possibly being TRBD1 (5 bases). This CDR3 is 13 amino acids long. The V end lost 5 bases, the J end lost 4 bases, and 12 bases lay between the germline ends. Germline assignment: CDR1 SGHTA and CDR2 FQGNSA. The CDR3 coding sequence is TGTGCCAGCAGCCTTGGACATCTTTACGAGCAGTACTTC. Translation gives CASSLGHLYEQYF.